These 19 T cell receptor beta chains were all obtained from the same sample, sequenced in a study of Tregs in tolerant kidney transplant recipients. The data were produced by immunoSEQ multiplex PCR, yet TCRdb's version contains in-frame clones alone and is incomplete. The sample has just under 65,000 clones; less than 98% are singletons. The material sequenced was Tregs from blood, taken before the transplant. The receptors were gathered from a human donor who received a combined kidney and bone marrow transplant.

In DNA, the CDR3 is TGTGCCTGGAGTTGGGCCAGCTACACAGATACGCAGTATTTT. This gives the protein CAWSWASYTDTQYF. The chain uses TRBV30 and TRBJ2-3; D unclear. This CDR3 comprises 14 residues. Germline V gene sequence: CDR1 GTSNPN, CDR2 SVGIG (reference sequence). V lost 2 bases to trimming and J lost 2 bases, with 11 bases between them. Variable domain in full (rest from reference TRBV30 and TRBJ2-3): SQTIHQWPATLVQPVGSPLSLECTVEGTSNPNLYWYRQAAGRGLQLLFYSVGIGQISSEVPQNLSASRPQDRQFILSSKKLLLSDSGFYLCAWSWASYTDTQYFGPGTRLTVL.

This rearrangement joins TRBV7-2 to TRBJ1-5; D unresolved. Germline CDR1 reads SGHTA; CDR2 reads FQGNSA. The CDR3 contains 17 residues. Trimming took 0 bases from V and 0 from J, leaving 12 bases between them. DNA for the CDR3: TGTGCCAGCAGCTTAGCGAGGGATCTGAGTAGCAATCAGCCCCAGCATTTT. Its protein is CASSLARDLSSNQPQHF.

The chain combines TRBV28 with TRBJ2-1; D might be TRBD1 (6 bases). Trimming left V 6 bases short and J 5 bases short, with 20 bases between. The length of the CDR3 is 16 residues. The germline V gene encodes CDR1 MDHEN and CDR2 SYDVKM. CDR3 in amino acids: CASRPGHLDSNNEQFF. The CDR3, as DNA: TGTGCCAGCAGACCGGGACACTTGGACTCAAACAATGAGCAGTTCTTC.

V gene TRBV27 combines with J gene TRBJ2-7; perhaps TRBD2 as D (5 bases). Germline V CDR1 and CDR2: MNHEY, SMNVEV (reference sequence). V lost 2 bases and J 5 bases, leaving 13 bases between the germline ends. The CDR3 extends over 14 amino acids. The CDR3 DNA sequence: TGTGCCAGCAGTTTAGAGGGTCAGTGGGACGAGCAGTACTTC. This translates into CASSLEGQWDEQYF.

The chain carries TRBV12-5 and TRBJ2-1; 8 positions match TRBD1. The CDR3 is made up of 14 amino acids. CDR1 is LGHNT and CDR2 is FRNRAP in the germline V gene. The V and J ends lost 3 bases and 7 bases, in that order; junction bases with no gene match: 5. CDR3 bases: TGTGCTAGTGGTTTAGGGACAGGAGTAAATGAGCAGTTCTTC. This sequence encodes CASGLGTGVNEQFF. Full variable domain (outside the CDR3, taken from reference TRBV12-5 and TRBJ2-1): DARVTQTPRHKVTEMGQEVTMRCQPILGHNTVFWYRQTMMQGLELLAYFRNRAPLDDSGMPKDRFSAEMPDATLATLKIQPSEPRDSAVYFCASGLGTGVNEQFFGPGTRLTVL.

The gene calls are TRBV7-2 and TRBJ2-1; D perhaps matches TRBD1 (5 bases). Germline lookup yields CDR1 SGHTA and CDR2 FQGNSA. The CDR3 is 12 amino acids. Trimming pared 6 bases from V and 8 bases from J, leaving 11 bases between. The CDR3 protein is CASRIRGYEQFF. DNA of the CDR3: TGTGCCAGCAGGATAAGGGGCTATGAGCAGTTCTTC.

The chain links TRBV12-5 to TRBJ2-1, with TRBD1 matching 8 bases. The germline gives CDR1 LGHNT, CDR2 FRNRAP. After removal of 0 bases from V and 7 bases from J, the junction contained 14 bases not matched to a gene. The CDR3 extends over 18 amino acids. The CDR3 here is CASGLVLRSGGMRNEQFF. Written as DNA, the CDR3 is TGTGCTAGTGGTTTGGTATTACGGTCAGGGGGCATGAGGAATGAGCAGTTCTTC.

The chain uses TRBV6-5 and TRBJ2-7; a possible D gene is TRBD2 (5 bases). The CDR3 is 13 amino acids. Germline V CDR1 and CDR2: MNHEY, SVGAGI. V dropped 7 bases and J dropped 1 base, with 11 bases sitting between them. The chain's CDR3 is CASMRAPSYEQYF. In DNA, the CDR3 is TGTGCCAGCATGCGGGCGCCTTCCTACGAGCAGTACTTC.

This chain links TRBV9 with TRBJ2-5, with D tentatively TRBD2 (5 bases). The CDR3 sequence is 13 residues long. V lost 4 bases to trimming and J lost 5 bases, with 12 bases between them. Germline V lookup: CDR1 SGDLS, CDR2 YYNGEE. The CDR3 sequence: CASSPGILETQYF. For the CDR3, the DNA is TGTGCCAGCAGCCCGGGGATTTTGGAGACCCAGTACTTC.

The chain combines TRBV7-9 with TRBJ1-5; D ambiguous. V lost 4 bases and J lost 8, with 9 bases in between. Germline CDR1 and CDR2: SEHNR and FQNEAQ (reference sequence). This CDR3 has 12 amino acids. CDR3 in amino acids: CASSSVGEPQHF. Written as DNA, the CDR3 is TGTGCCAGCAGCTCCGTAGGAGAGCCCCAGCATTTT.

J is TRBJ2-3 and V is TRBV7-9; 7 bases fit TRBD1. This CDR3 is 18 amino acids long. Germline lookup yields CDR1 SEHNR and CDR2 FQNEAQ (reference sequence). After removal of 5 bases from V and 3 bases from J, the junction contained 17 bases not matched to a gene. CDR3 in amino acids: CASSEVRGPGGPTDTQYF. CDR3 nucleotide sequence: TGTGCCAGCAGCGAGGTACGGGGCCCAGGGGGTCCGACAGATACGCAGTATTTT. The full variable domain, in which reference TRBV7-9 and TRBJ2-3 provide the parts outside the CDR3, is DTGVSQNPRHKITKRGQNVTFRCDPISEHNRLYWYRQTLGQGPEFLTYFQNEAQLEKSRLLSDRFSAERPKGSFSTLEIQRTEQGDSAMYLCASSEVRGPGGPTDTQYFGPGTRLTVL.

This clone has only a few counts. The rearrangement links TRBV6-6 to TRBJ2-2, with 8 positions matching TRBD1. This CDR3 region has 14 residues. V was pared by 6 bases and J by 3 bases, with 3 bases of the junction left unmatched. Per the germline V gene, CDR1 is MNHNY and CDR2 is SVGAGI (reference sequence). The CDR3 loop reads CASSRGRDTGELFF. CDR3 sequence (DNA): TGTGCCAGCAGCAGGGGGCGAGACACCGGGGAGCTGTTTTTT.

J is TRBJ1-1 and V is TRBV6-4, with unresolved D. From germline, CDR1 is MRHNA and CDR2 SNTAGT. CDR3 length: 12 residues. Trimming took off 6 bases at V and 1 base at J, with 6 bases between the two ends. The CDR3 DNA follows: TGTGCCAGCAGAGCGGCGAACACTGAAGCTTTCTTT. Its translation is CASRAANTEAFF.

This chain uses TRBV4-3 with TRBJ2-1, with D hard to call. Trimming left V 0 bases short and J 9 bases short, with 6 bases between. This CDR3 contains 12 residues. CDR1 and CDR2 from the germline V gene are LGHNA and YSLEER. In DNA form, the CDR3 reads TGCGCCAGCAGCCAAGATAACGGTGAGCAGTTCTTC. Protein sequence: CASSQDNGEQFF.

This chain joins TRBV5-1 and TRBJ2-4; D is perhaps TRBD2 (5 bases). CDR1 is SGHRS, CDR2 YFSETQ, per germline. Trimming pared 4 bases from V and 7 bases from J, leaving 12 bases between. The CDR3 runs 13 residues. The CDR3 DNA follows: TGCGCCAGCAGCGTAGGTGGCGGGAACATTCAGTACTTC. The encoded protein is CASSVGGGNIQYF.

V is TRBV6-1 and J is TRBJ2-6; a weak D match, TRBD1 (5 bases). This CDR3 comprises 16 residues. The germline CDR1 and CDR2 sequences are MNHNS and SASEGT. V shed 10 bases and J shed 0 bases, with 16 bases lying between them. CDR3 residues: CATIEGHLSGANVLTF. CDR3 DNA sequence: TGTGCCACCATTGAAGGACACCTCTCTGGGGCCAACGTCCTGACTTTC.

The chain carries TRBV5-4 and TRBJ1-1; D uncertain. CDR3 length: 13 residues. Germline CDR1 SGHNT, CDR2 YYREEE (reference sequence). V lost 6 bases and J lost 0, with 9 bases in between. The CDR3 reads CASTTGVNTEAFF. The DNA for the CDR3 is TGTGCCAGCACGACCGGGGTGAACACTGAAGCTTTCTTT.

The CDR3 nucleotides are TGTGCCAGCAGCCCCTCGGGGAGATATTCACCCCTCCACTTT. Amino acids: CASSPSGRYSPLHF. The chain couples TRBV14 to TRBJ1-6; D is undetermined. V was clipped by 4 bases and J by 8 bases, with 12 bases between them. The CDR3 is 14 residues long. CDR1 and CDR2 (germline): SGHDN, FVKESK.

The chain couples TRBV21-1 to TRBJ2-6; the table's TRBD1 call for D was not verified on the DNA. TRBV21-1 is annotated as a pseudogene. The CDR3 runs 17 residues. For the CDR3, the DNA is TGTGCCAGCAGCAACCGACAGGAGTTCTCTGGGGCCAACGTCCTGACTTTC. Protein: CASSNRQEFSGANVLTF.